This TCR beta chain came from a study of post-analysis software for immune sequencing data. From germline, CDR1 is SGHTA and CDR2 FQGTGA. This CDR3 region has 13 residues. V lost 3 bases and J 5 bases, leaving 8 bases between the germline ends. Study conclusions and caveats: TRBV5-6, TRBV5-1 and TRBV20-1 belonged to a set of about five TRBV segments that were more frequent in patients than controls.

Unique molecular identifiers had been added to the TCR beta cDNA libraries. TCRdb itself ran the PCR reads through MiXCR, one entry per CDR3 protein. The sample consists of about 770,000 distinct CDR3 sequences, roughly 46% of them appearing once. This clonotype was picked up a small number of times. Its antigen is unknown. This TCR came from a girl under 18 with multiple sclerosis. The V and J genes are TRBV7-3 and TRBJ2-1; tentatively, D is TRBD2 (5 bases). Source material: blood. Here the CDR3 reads CASSLQRNNEQFF. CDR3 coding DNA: TGTGCCAGCAGCTTGCAGCGGAACAATGAGCAGTTCTTC.